This T cell receptor beta chain appears in the sequencing data of a study of control samples from healthy donors and cancer patients. This table comes from immunoSEQ multiplex PCR, and its TCRdb copy is limited to in-frame clones, with some not included. The sample yields some 130,000 clones, roughly 92% seen once. This receptor was taken from a young man in good health. The specimen was blood.

CDR3 region: CASSFWGPLNTEAFF. DNA for the CDR3: TGTGCCAGCAGCTTTTGGGGACCGTTGAACACTGAAGCTTTCTTT. V usage is TRBV5-6 and J usage is TRBJ1-1, with D perhaps matching TRBD1 (5 bases). The CDR3 runs 15 residues. Trimming shortened V by 2 bases and J by 0 bases, and 11 bases separated the two germline ends. The germline gives CDR1 SGHDT, CDR2 YYEEEE.